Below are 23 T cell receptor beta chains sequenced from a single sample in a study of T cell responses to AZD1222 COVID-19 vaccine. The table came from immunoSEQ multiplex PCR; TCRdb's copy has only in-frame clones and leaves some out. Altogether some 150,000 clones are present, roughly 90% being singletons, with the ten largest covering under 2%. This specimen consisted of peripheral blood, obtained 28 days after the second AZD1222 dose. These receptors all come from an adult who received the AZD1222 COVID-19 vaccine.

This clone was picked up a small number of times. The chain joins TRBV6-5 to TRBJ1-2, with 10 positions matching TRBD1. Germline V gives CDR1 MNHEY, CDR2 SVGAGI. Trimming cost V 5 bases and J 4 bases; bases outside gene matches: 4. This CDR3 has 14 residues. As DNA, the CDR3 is TGTGCCAGCAGTCTTGGACAGGGGGGCTATGGCTACACCTTC. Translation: CASSLGQGGYGYTF.

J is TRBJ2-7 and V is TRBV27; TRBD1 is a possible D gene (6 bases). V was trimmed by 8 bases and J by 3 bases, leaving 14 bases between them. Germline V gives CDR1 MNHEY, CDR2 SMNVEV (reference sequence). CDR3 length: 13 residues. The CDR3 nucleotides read TGTGCCAGCTCCACAGACAGGCGCTACGAGCAGTACTTC. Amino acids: CASSTDRRYEQYF.

The CDR3 protein is CASSLNPNNEQFF. The CDR3 nucleotides are TGCGCCAGCAGCTTGAACCCCAACAATGAGCAGTTCTTC. The chain joins TRBV5-1 to TRBJ2-1, with D hard to call. The CDR3 has 13 residues. V lost 1 base and J 5 bases, leaving 7 bases between the germline ends. Germline V gene data show CDR1 as SGHRS and CDR2 as YFSETQ.

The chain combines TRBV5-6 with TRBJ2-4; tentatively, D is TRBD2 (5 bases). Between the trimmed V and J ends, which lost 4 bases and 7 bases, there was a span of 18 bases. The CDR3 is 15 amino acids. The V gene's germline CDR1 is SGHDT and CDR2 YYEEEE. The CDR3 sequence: CASSPGVAGSNIQYF. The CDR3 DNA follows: TGTGCCAGCAGCCCCGGCGTGGCGGGCTCGAACATTCAGTACTTC.

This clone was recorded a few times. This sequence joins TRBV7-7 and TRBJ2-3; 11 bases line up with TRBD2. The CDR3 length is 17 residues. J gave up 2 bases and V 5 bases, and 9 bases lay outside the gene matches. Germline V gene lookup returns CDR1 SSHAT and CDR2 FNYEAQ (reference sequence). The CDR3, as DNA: TGTGCCAGCAGCCCGACCCCGGGACTAGCGGTCACAGATACGCAGTATTTT. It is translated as CASSPTPGLAVTDTQYF.

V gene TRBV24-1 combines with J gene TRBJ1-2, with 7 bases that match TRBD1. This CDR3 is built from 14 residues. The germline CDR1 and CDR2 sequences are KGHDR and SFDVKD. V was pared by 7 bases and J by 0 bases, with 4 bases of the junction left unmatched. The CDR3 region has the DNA TGTGCCACCAGCTCCGGGACAGCTAACTATGGCTACACCTTC. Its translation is CATSSGTANYGYTF.

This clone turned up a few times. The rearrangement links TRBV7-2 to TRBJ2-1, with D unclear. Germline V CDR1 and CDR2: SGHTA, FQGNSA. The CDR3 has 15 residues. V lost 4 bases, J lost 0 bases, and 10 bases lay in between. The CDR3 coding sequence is TGTGCCAGCAGCTCAAGGAAGAGCTCCTACAATGAGCAGTTCTTC. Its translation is CASSSRKSSYNEQFF.

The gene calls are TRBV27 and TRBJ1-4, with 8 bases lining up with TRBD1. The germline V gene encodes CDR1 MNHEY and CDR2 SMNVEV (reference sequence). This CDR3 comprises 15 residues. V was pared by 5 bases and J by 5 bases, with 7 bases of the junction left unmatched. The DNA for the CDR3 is TGTGCCAGCAGTCGACGGACAGGGATCAATGAAAAACTGTTTTTT. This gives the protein CASSRRTGINEKLFF.

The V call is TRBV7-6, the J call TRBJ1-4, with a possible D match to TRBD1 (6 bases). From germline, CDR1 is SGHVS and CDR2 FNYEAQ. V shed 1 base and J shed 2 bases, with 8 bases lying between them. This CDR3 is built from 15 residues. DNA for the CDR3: TGTGCCAGCAGCTTAGAAGGGGGTACTAATGAAAAACTGTTTTTT. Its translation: CASSLEGGTNEKLFF.

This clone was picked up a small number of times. The CDR3 DNA sequence: TGTGCCTGGAGTGGCCATGGGGGGCAGGGCCTCGGCTACACCTTC. As protein: CAWSGHGGQGLGYTF. The chain is built from TRBV30 and TRBJ1-2; a weak D match, TRBD1 (6 bases). There are 15 residues in the CDR3. Germline CDR1 reads GTSNPN; CDR2 reads SVGIG (reference sequence). Trimming removed 1 base at V and 8 bases at J, with 20 bases between.

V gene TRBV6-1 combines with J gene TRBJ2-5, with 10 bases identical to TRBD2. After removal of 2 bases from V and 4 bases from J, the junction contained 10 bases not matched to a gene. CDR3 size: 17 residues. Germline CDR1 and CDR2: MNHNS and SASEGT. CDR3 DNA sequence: TGTGCCAGCAGTGAAAAGAGATCTAGCGGGAGCCCAGAGACCCAGTACTTC. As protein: CASSEKRSSGSPETQYF.

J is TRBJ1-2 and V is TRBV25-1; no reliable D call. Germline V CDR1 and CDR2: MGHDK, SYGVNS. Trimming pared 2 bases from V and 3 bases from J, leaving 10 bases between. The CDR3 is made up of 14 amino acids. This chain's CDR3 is CASSELRAHYGYTF. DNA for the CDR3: TGTGCCAGCAGTGAACTGCGGGCCCACTATGGCTACACCTTC.

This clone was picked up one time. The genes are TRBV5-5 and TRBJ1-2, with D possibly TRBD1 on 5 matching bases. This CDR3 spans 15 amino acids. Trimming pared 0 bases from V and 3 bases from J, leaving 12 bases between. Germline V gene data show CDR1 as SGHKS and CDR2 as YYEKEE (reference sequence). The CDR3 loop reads CASSLGVSGHYGYTF. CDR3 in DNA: TGTGCCAGCAGCTTGGGTGTTTCGGGGCACTATGGCTACACCTTC.

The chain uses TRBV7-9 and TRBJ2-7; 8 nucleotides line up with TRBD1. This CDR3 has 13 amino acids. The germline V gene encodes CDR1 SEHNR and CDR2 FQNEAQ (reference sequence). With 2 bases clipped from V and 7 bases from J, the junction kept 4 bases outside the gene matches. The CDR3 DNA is TGTGCCAGCAGCTTACAGGGGGCCAGGGAGCAGTACTTC. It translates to CASSLQGAREQYF.

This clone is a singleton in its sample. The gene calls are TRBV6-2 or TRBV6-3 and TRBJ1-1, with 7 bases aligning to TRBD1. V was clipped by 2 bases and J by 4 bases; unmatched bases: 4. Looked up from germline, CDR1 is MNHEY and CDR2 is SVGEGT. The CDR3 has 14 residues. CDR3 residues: CASSYTQGGTEAFF. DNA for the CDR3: TGTGCCAGCAGTTACACCCAGGGGGGCACTGAAGCTTTCTTT.

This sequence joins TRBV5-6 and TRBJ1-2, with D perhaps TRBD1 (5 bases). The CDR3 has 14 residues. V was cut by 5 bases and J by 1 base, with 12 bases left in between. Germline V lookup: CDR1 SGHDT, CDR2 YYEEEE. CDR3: CASRTGTGNYGYTF. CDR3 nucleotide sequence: TGTGCCAGCAGGACCGGGACTGGTAACTATGGCTACACCTTC.

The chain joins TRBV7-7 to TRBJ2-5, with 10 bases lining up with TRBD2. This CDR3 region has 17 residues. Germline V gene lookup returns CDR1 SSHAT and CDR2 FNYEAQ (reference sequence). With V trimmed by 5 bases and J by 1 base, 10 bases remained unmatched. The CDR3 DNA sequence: TGTGCCAGCAGCCCGGACGGAGCGGGAGGGCCCCAAGAGACCCAGTACTTC. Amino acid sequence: CASSPDGAGGPQETQYF.

The CDR3 DNA reads as TGTGCCAGCAGCTGGGGACAGGGGGGCAATCAGCCCCAGCATTTT. It codes for CASSWGQGGNQPQHF. This chain uses TRBV7-9 with TRBJ1-5; 11 nucleotides match TRBD1. CDR3 length: 15 amino acids. From germline, CDR1 is SEHNR and CDR2 FQNEAQ (reference sequence). J gave up 2 bases and V 4 bases, and 1 base lay outside the gene matches.

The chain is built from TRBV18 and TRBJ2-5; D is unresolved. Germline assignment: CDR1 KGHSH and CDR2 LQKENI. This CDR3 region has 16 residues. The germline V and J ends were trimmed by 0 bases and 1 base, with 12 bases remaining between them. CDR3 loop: CASSPPVSAGQETQYF. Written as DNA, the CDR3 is TGTGCCAGCTCACCACCGGTTTCGGCAGGCCAAGAGACCCAGTACTTC.

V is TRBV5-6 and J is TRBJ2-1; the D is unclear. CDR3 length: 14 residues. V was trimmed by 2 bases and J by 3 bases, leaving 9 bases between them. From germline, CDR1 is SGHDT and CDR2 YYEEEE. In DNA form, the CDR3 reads TGTGCCAGCAGCTTAGGCGCCAGCTACAATGAGCAGTTCTTC. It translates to CASSLGASYNEQFF.

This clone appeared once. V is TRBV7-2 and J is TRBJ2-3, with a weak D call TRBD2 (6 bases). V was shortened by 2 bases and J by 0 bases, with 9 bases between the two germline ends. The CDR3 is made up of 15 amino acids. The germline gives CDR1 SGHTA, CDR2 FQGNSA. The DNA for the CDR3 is TGTGCCAGCAGCTTACGCGGAGGGAGCACAGATACGCAGTATTTT. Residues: CASSLRGGSTDTQYF.

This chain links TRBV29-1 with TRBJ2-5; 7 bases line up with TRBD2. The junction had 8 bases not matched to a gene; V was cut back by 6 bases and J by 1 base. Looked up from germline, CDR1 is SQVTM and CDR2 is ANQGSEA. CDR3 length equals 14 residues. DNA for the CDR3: TGCAGCGTGGGAATAAAGCGGGGCCAAGAGACCCAGTACTTC. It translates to CSVGIKRGQETQYF.

CDR3 nucleotide sequence: TGCGCCAGCAGCTTAGACAGGGCCTCTGGGGCCAACGTCCTGACTTTC. Its translation: CASSLDRASGANVLTF. V and J are TRBV5-1 and TRBJ2-6; 7 nucleotides align to TRBD1. The V and J ends lost 2 bases and 0 bases, in that order; junction bases with no gene match: 2. Germline loops: CDR1 SGHRS, CDR2 YFSETQ. The CDR3 spans 16 residues.